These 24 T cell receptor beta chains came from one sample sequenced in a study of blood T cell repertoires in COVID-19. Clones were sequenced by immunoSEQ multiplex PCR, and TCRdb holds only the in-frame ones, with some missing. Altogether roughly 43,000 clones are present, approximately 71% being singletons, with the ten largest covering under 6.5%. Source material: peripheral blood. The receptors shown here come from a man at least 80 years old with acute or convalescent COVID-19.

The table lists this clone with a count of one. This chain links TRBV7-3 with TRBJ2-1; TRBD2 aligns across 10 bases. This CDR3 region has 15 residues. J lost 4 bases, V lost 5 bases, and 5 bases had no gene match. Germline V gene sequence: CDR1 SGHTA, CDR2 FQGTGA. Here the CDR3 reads CASSTRLAGYNEQFF. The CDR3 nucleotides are TGTGCCAGCAGCACCCGACTAGCGGGTTACAATGAGCAGTTCTTC.

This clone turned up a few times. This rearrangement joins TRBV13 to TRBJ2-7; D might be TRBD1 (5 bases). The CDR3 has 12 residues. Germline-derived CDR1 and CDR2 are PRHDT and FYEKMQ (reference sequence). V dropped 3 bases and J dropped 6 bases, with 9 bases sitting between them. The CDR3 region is CASSLGRVEQYF. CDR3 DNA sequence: TGTGCCAGCAGCTTGGGCAGGGTCGAGCAGTACTTC. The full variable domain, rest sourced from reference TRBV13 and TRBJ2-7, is AAGVIQSPRHLIKEKRETATLKCYPIPRHDTVYWYQQGPGQDPQFLISFYEKMQSDKGSIPDRFSAQQFSDYHSELNMSSLELGDSALYFCASSLGRVEQYFGPGTRLTVT.

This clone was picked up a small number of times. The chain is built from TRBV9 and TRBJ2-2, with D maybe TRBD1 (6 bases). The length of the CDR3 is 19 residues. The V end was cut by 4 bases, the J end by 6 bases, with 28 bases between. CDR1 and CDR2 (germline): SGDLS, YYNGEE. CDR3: CASSPSPLYRVYVPGELFF. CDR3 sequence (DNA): TGTGCCAGCAGCCCCTCTCCCCTGTACAGGGTATATGTCCCCGGGGAGCTGTTTTTT.

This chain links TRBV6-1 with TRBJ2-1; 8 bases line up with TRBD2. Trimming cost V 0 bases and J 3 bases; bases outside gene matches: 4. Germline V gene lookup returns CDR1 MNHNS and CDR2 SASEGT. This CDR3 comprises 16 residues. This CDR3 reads CASSEAPSGYYNEQFF. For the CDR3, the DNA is TGTGCCAGCAGTGAAGCCCCTAGCGGGTACTACAATGAGCAGTTCTTC.

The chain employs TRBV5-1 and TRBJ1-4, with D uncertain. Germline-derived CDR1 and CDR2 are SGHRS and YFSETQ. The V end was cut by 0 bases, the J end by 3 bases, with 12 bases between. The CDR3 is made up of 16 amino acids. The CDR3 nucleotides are TGCGCCAGCAGCTTGGTAACGGCCGCGGCTAATGAAAAACTGTTTTTT. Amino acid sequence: CASSLVTAAANEKLFF.

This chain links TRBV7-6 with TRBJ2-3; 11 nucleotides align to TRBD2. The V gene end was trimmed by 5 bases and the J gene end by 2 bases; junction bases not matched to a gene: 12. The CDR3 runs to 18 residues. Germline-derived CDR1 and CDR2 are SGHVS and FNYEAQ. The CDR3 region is CASSLGSSGRLNTDTQYF. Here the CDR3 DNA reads TGTGCCAGCAGCCTTGGGTCTAGCGGGAGGCTGAACACAGATACGCAGTATTTT.

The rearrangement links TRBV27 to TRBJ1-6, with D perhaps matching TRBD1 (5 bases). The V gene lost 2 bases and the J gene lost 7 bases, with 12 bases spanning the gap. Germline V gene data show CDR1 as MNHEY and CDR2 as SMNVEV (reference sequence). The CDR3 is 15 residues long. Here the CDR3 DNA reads TGTGCCAGCAGTTTAGAGCATCAGGGAAATTCACCCCTCCACTTT. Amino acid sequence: CASSLEHQGNSPLHF.

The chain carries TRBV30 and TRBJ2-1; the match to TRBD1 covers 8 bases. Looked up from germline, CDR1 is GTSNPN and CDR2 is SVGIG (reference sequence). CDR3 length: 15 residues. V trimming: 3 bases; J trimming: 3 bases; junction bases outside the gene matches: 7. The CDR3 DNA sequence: TGTGCCTGGAGAAGGGCCGGACAGGGCTACAATGAGCAGTTCTTC. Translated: CAWRRAGQGYNEQFF.

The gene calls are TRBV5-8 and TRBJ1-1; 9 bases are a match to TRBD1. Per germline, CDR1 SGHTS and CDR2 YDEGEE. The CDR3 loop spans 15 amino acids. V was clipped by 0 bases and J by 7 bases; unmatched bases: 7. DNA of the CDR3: TGTGCCAGCAGCTTGGGCTCGGACAGGGGCATTGAAGCTTTCTTT. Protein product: CASSLGSDRGIEAFF.

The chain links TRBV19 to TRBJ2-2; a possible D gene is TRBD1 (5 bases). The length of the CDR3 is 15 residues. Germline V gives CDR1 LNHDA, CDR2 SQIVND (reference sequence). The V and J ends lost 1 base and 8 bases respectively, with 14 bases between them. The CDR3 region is CASSIVQGRLGELFF. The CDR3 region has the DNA TGTGCCAGTAGTATAGTCCAGGGCCGCCTAGGGGAGCTGTTTTTT.

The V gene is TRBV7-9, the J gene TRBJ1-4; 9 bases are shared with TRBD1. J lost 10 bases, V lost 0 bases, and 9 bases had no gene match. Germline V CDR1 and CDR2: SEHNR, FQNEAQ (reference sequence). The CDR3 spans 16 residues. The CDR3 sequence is CASSLAGTGPGRKLFF. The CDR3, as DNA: TGTGCCAGCAGCTTAGCTGGGACAGGGCCGGGTAGAAAACTGTTTTTT.

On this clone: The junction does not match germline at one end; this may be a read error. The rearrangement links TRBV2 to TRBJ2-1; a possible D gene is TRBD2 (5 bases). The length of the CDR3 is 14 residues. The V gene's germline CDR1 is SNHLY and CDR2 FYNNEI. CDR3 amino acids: CASSDLAGYNEQFF. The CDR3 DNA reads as TGTGCCAGCAGTGACCTAGCCGGTTACAATGAACAGTTCTTC.

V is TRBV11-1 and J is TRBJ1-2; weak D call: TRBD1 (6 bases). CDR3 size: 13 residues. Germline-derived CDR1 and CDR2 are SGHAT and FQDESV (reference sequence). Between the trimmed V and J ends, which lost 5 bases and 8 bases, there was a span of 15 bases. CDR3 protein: CASSRTAEGGYTF. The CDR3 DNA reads TGTGCCAGCAGCCGGACAGCCGAAGGCGGCTACACCTTC.

DNA for the CDR3: TGTGCCAGCAGCTTGGCGATTACAATGAACACTGAAGCTTTCTTT. It is translated as CASSLAITMNTEAFF. The chain joins TRBV5-6 to TRBJ1-1; D gene unclear. CDR1 and CDR2 from the germline V gene are SGHDT and YYEEEE. Between the trimmed V and J ends, which lost 0 bases and 0 bases, there was a span of 9 bases. The CDR3 length is 15 residues.

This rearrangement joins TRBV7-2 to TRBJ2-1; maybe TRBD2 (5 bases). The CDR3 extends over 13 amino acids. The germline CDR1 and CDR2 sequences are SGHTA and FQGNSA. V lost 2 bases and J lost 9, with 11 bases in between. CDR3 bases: TGTGCCAGCAGCTTACCCGTGAGGGTTGAGCAGTTCTTC. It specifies CASSLPVRVEQFF.

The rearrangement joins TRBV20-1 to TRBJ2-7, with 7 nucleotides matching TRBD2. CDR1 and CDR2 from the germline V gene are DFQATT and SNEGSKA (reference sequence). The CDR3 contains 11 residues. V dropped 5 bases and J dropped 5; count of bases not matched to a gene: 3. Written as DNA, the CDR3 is TGCAGTGCTGAGAGCGGGGACGAGCAGTACTTC. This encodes CSAESGDEQYF.

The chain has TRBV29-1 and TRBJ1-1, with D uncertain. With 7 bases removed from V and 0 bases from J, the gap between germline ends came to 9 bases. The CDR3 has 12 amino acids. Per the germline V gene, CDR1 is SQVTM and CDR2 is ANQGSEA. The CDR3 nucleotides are TGCAGCGGATGCAGGATGAACACTGAAGCTTTCTTT. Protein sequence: CSGCRMNTEAFF.

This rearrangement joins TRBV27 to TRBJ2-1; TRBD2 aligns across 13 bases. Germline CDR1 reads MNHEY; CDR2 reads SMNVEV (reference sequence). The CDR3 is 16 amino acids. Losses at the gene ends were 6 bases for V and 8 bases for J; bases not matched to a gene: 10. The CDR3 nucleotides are TGTGCCAGCAGACCAGCGGGACTAGCGGGAAGTGATGAGCAGTTCTTC. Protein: CASRPAGLAGSDEQFF.

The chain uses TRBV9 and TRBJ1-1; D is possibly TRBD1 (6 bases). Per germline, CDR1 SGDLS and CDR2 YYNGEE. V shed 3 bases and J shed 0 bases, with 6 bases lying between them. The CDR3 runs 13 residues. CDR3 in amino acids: CASSGTVNTEAFF. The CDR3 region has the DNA TGTGCCAGCAGCGGGACAGTGAACACTGAAGCTTTCTTT.

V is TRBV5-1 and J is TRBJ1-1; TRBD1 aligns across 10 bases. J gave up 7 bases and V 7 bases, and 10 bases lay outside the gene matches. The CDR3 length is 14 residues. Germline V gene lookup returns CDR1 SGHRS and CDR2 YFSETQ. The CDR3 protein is CASGLTGGFGEAFF. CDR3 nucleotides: TGCGCCAGCGGCCTGACAGGGGGCTTTGGTGAAGCTTTCTTT.

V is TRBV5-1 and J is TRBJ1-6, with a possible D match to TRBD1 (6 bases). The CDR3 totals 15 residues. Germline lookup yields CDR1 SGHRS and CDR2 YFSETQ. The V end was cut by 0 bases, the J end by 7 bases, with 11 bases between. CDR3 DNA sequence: TGCGCCAGCAGCTTGGGGACAGCTTCCAATTCACCCCTCCACTTT. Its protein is CASSLGTASNSPLHF. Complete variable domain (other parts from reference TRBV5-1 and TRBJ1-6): KAGVTQTPRYLIKTRGQQVTLSCSPISGHRSVSWYQQTPGQGLQFLFEYFSETQRNKGNFPGRFSGRQFSNSRSEMNVSTLELGDSALYLCASSLGTASNSPLHFGNGTRLTVT.

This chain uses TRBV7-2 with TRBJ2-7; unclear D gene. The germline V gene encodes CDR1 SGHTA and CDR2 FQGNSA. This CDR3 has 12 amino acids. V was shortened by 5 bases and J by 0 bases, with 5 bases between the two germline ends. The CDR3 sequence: CASSVSSYEQYF. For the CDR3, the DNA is TGTGCCAGCAGCGTGAGCTCCTACGAGCAGTACTTC.

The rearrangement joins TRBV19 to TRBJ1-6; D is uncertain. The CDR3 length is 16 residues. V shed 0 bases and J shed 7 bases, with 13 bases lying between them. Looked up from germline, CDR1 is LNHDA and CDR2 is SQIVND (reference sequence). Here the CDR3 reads CASSIDDTSENSPLHF. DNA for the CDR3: TGTGCCAGTAGTATAGACGACACTTCGGAAAATTCACCCCTCCACTTT.

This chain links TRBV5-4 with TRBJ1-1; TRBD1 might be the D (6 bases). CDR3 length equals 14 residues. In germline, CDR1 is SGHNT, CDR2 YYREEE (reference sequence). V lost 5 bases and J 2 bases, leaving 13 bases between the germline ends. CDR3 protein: CASRQDSLNTEAFF. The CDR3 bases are TGTGCCAGCAGACAGGACAGCCTTAACACTGAAGCTTTCTTT.